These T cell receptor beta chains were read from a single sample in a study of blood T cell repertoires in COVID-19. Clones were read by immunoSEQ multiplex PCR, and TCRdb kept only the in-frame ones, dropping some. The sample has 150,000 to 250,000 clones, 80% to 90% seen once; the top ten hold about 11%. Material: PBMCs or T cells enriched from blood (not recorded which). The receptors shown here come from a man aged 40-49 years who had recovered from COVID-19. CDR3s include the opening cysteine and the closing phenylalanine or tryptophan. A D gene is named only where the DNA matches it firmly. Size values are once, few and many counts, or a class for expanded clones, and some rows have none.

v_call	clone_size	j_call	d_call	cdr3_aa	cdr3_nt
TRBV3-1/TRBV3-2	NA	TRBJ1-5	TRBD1	CASSQGTGANQPQHF	TGTGCCAGCAGCCAAGGGACAGGGGCTAATCAGCCCCAGCATTTT
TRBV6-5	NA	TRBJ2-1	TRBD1	CASSYTPTGYYNEQFF	TGTGCCAGCAGTTACACCCCGACAGGGTACTACAATGAGCAGTTCTTC
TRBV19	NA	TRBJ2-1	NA	CASSISGVAYNEQFF	TGTGCCAGTAGTATCTCAGGGGTCGCCTACAATGAGCAGTTCTTC
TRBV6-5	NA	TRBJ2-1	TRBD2	CASSLTSGRAGEQFF	TGTGCCAGCAGCCTTACTAGCGGGAGGGCTGGTGAGCAGTTCTTC
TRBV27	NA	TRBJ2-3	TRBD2	CASSLAGTSPDTQYF	TGTGCCAGCAGTTTGGCCGGGACTAGCCCAGATACGCAGTATTTT
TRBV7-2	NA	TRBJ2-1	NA	CASSLEFSGNEQFF	TGTGCCAGCAGCTTAGAATTTAGCGGCAATGAGCAGTTCTTC
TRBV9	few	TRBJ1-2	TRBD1	CASSVEGQGTYGYTF	TGTGCCAGCAGCGTAGAGGGACAGGGGACTTATGGCTACACCTTC
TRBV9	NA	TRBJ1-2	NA	CASSVSDRPPYGYTF	TGTGCCAGCAGCGTTAGCGACAGGCCTCCCTATGGCTACACCTTC
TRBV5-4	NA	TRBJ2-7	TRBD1	CASSFWTGSEQYF	TGTGCCAGCAGCTTTTGGACAGGGTCCGAGCAGTACTTC
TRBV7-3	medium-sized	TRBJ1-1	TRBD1	CASSLTLLGQGVNTEAFF	TGTGCCAGCAGCTTAACGTTGCTAGGACAGGGGGTGAACACTGAAGCTTTCTTT
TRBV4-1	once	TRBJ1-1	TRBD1	CASSQDPGQGVKVEAFF	TGCGCCAGCAGCCAAGATCCTGGGCAGGGGGTTAAGGTTGAAGCTTTCTTT
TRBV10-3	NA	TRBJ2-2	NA	CAISEQDANTGELFF	TGTGCCATCAGTGAACAGGACGCGAACACCGGGGAGCTGTTTTTT
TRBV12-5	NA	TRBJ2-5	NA	CASGPRTETEKETQYF	TGTGCTAGTGGCCCTAGGACAGAAACTGAGAAAGAGACCCAGTACTTC
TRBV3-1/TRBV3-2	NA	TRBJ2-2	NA	CASSQVGFGGELFF	TGTGCCAGCAGCCAAGTTGGTTTCGGGGGGGAGCTGTTTTTT
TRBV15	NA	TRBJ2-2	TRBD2	CATSRDRGLAGNTGELFF	TGTGCCACCAGCAGAGATCGAGGGCTAGCGGGAAACACCGGGGAGCTGTTTTTT
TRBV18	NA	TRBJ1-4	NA	CASSPPGQNNEKLFF	TGTGCCAGCTCACCACCGGGACAAAATAATGAAAAACTGTTTTTT
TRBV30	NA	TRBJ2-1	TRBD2	CAWSVLGLAGSSPPYNEQFF	TGTGCCTGGAGTGTACTCGGTCTAGCGGGATCCTCGCCCCCTTACAATGAGCAGTTCTTC
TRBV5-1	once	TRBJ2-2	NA	CASSPLGVRELFF	TGCGCCAGCAGCCCGCTCGGGGTCCGGGAGCTGTTTTTT
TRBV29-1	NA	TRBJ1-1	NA	CSGNSREANTEAFF	TGCAGCGGCAACTCCAGGGAAGCGAACACTGAAGCTTTCTTT
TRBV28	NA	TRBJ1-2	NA	CASRPSQHYGYTF	TGTGCCAGCAGGCCTAGTCAGCACTATGGCTACACCTTC
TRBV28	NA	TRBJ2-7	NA	CASLSATTYEQYF	TGTGCCAGTCTTAGCGCTACAACCTACGAGCAGTACTTC
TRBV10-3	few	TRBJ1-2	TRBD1	CAISESGTDYGYTF	TGTGCCATCAGTGAGTCGGGGACAGACTATGGCTACACCTTC
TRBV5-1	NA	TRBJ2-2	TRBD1	CASGGTGINTGELFF	TGCGCCAGCGGGGGGACAGGGATAAACACCGGGGAGCTGTTTTTT
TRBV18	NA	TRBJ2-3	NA	CASSPLDSRLTDTQYF	TGTGCCAGCTCACCACTGGACAGCCGCCTCACAGATACGCAGTATTTT
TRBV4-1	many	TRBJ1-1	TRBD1	CASSHPYNRGPGTEAFF	TGCGCCAGCAGCCATCCCTACAATAGGGGGCCGGGGACTGAAGCTTTCTTT
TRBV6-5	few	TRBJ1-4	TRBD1	CASSPTGVNEKLFF	TGTGCCAGCAGCCCGACAGGGGTTAATGAAAAACTGTTTTTT
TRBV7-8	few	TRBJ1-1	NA	CASSFRLGRVNTEAFF	TGTGCCAGCAGCTTCCGGTTAGGGAGGGTAAACACTGAAGCTTTCTTT
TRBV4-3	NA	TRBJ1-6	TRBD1	CASSRQGSANSPLHF	TGCGCCAGCAGCCGACAGGGGTCCGCGAATTCACCCCTCCACTTT
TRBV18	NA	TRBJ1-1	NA	CASSPDTNTEAFF	TGTGCCAGCTCACCAGACACGAACACTGAAGCTTTCTTT
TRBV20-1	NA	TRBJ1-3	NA	CSASLRVSGNTIYF	TGCAGTGCTAGTTTGAGGGTTTCTGGAAACACCATATATTTT
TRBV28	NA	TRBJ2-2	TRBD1	CASIQGDGTGELFF	TGTGCCAGCATCCAGGGGGATGGCACCGGGGAGCTGTTTTTT
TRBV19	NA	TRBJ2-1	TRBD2	CATRTSGTYNEQFF	TGTGCCACGCGGACTAGCGGTACCTACAATGAGCAGTTCTTC
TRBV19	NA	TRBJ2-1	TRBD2	CASSMAGLAAYNEQFF	TGTGCCAGTAGTATGGCGGGACTAGCGGCCTACAATGAGCAGTTCTTC
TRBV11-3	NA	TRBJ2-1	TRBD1	CASSPKTGRRNEQFF	TGTGCCAGCAGCCCCAAGACAGGGCGTCGCAATGAGCAGTTCTTC
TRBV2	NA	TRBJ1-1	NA	CASTAGENTEAFF	TGTGCCAGCACGGCAGGGGAGAACACTGAAGCTTTCTTT
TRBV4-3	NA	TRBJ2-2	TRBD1	CASSRDRANTGELFF	TGCGCCAGCAGTCGGGACAGAGCGAACACCGGGGAGCTGTTTTTT
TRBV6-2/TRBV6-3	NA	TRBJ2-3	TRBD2	CASSWGTSGNTDTQYF	TGTGCCAGCAGTTGGGGGACTAGCGGGAACACAGATACGCAGTATTTT
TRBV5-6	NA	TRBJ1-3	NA	CASSLAGFDSGNTIYF	TGTGCCAGCAGCTTGGCCGGGTTTGACTCTGGAAACACCATATATTTT
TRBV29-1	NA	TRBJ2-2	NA	CSVELESGRGCINTGELFF	TGCAGCGTTGAATTAGAGTCGGGCAGGGGTTGTATTAACACCGGGGAGCTGTTTTTT
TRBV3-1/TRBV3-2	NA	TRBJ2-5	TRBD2	CASPQREGHLGTQYF	TGTGCCAGCCCACAGCGGGAGGGTCATCTGGGGACCCAGTACTTC
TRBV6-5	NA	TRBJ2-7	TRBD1	CASSRNTGGADEQYF	TGTGCCAGCAGCCGTAATACAGGGGGTGCAGACGAGCAGTACTTC
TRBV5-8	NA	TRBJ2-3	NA	CASSWNGDLGTDTQYF	TGTGCCAGCAGCTGGAATGGCGACTTAGGCACAGATACGCAGTATTTT
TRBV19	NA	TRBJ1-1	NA	CASSIDHMDTEAFF	TGTGCCAGTAGTATAGACCACATGGACACTGAAGCTTTCTTT
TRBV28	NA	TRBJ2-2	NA	CASNEGDAGELFF	TGTGCCAGCAATGAGGGAGACGCCGGGGAGCTGTTTTTT
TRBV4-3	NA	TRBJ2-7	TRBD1	CASSRLTGIPLDEQYF	TGCGCCAGCAGCCGCTTGACAGGGATCCCCCTCGACGAGCAGTACTTC
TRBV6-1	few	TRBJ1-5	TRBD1	CASSERQGLNQPQHF	TGTGCCAGCAGTGAACGACAGGGGCTCAATCAGCCCCAGCATTTT
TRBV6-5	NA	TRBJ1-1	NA	CASSFHPVDTEAFF	TGTGCCAGCAGCTTCCATCCGGTTGATACTGAAGCTTTCTTT